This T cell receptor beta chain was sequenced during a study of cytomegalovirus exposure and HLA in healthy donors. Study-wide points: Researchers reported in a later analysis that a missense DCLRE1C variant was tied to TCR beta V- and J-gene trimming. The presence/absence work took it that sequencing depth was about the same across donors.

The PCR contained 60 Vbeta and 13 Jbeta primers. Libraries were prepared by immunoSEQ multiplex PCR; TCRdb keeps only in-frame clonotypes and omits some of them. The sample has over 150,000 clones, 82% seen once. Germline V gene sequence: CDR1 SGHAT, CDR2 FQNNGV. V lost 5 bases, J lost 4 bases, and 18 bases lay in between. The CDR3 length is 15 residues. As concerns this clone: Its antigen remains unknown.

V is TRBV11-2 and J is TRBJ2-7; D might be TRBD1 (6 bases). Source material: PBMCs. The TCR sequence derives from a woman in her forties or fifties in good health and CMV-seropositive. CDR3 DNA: TGTGCCAGCAGCCCCAACTCAGGGGATCGGTACGAGCAGTACTTC. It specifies CASSPNSGDRYEQYF.